These T cell receptor beta chains were read from a single sample in a study of regulatory T cells in long-lasting Graves disease. Via MiXCR, TCRdb re-called the multiplex PCR reads, giving one row per CDR3 protein. The sample yields roughly 510,000 distinct CDR3 sequences, about 16% seen once. These data are also associated with another study on T cells in Graves' hyperthyroidism and ophthalmopathy.

This material consisted of peripheral blood mononuclear cells (PBMCs), taken at new diagnosis, from a patient treated with antithyroid drugs. Receptor source: a man aged 18 to 35 with Graves disease. Each CDR3 is given with its conserved first and last residue. D genes are given only for firm matches. Clone size is not always given. Where it is, it says once, few, many or a class for expanded clones.

>TRBV15|15|TRBJ1-4|.|.
CATSRAEGGDLKLFF
TGTGCCACCAGCAGAGCAGAAGGGGGGGATTTGAAACTGTTTTTT
>TRBV6-2/TRBV6-3|14|TRBJ2-7|many|.
CASRKIGRAYEQYF
TGTGCCAGCAGGAAGATCGGGCGGGCGTACGAGCAGTACTTC
>TRBV7-9|15|TRBJ2-5|once|.
CASSLEWGPQETQYF
TGTGCCAGCAGCTTGGAGTGGGGGCCCCAAGAGACCCAGTACTTC
>TRBV11-2|13|TRBJ2-1|.|.
CASSFSLANEQFF
TGTGCCAGCAGCTTTTCGTTGGCAAATGAGCAGTTCTTC
>TRBV27|13|TRBJ2-1|.|.
CASSYSRSYEQFF
TGTGCCAGCAGTTACTCTAGGAGTTATGAGCAGTTCTTC
>TRBV20-1|14|TRBJ2-7|.|.
CSARAGFDSYEQYF
TGCAGTGCTAGGGCGGGGTTCGACTCCTACGAGCAGTACTTC
>TRBV29-1|11|TRBJ2-7|many|.
CSVATLARQYF
TGCAGCGTTGCAACTCTAGCGAGGCAGTACTTC
>TRBV12-3/TRBV12-4|12|TRBJ1-2|few|.
CASSLDSHGYTF
TGTGCCAGCAGTTTGGACAGTCATGGCTACACCTTC
>TRBV6-5|13|TRBJ1-2|.|.
CASSYSRLYGYTF
TGTGCCAGCAGTTACTCCAGGCTCTATGGCTACACCTTC
>TRBV28|16|TRBJ1-1|few|TRBD1
CASSEQGTGAFAEAFF
TGTGCCAGCTCCGAGCAGGGGACAGGGGCTTTCGCTGAAGCTTTCTTT
>TRBV6-1|13|TRBJ1-2|many|.
CASSRQRGYGYTF
TGTGCCAGCAGTCGACAGAGGGGCTATGGCTACACCTTC
>TRBV20-1|20|TRBJ2-5|many|TRBD2
CSARDEVATSGNESPETQYF
TGCAGTGCTAGAGACGAAGTAGCGACTAGCGGAAACGAGTCCCCAGAGACCCAGTACTTC
>TRBV20-1|14|TRBJ2-2|.|TRBD1
CSVGDRGWSGELFF
TGCAGTGTCGGGGACAGGGGTTGGTCCGGGGAGCTGTTTTTT
>TRBV5-1|16|TRBJ2-5|.|TRBD2
CASSRNPSGGQETQYF
TGCGCCAGCAGCCGTAACCCTAGCGGGGGACAAGAGACCCAGTACTTC
>TRBV28|12|TRBJ1-4|.|.
CASRNNNEKLFF
TGTGCCAGCAGAAACAATAATGAAAAACTGTTTTTT
>TRBV10-3|14|TRBJ2-3|.|.
CAIGSSGARDTQYF
TGTGCCATCGGATCGAGCGGCGCCAGGGATACGCAGTATTTT
>TRBV20-1|13|TRBJ2-2|few|.
CSANFQNTGELFF
TGCAGTGCTAATTTCCAGAACACCGGGGAGCTGTTTTTT
>TRBV11-2|15|TRBJ2-1|many|TRBD1
CASSTRTGGLNEQFF
TGTGCCAGCAGCACCAGGACAGGGGGCCTCAATGAGCAGTTCTTC
>TRBV7-3|15|TRBJ2-5|many|.
CASSLRVTKQETQYF
TGTGCCAGCAGCTTAAGGGTGACTAAACAAGAGACCCAGTACTTC
>TRBV7-3|15|TRBJ2-7|.|TRBD1
CASSRGQGISYEQYF
TGTGCCAGCAGCAGAGGACAGGGAATTTCCTACGAGCAGTACTTC
>TRBV10-2|15|TRBJ1-2|many|TRBD1
CASSESGQGYYGYTF
TGCGCCAGCAGTGAGTCAGGACAGGGCTACTATGGCTACACCTTC
>TRBV15|13|TRBJ1-2|few|.
CATSRGTEYGYTF
TGTGCCACCAGCAGAGGCACCGAGTATGGCTACACCTTC
>TRBV4-1|14|TRBJ1-1|.|.
CASSQPGTHTEAFF
TGCGCCAGCAGCCAACCCGGGACACACACTGAAGCTTTCTTT
>TRBV10-3|14|TRBJ2-7|.|.
CAIREGREHYEQYF
TGTGCCATCAGGGAGGGACGGGAACACTACGAGCAGTACTTC
>TRBV20-1|14|TRBJ2-7|few|TRBD1
CSAVVWDSSYEQYF
TGCAGTGCTGTAGTTTGGGACAGCTCCTACGAGCAGTACTTC
>TRBV6-9|16|TRBJ2-7|.|.
CASSYSAGLNSYEQYF
TGTGCCAGCAGTTACTCCGCGGGACTCAACTCCTACGAGCAGTACTTC
>TRBV11-1|17|TRBJ2-3|few|TRBD2
CASSLTRSSGSADTQYF
TGTGCCAGCAGCTTAACCAGGTCTAGCGGGAGTGCAGATACGCAGTATTTT
>TRBV20-1|15|TRBJ2-7|few|TRBD2
CSAKGLAGAPYEQYF
TGCAGTGCTAAAGGCTTGGCGGGAGCCCCCTACGAGCAGTACTTC
>TRBV2|14|TRBJ1-2|many|TRBD1
CASTRGQGGYGYTF
TGTGCCAGCACCCGCGGACAGGGGGGGTATGGCTACACCTTC